This T cell receptor (beta chain) emerged from a study of tumor and adjacent non-tumor tissue in lung cancer (dated by TCRdb to 2016 to 2019). Study-level background: By cancer type, the cohort comprised some 13 adenocarcinoma patients, 2 squamous cell carcinoma patients and 1 small cell lung cancer patient. Ages among the roughly 15 patients ranged from roughly 31 to 76 years, there were about ten men and 5 women, and disease was at TNM stage I to III. A total of around 130,000,000 productive TCRbeta reads were generated by sequencing, corresponding to an average of roughly 4.1 million reads per sample. The study compared bulk TCRbeta repertoires from lung tumor tissue and matched distant non-tumor lung tissue of approximately 14 lung cancer patients. TCRbeta CDR3 sequencing was performed on 30 to 35 paired specimens, with one tumor sample and one normal lung sample collected per patient. The paper as a whole reports these results and caveats: Because peripheral blood was not sequenced, blood TCRbeta repertoires in the lung cancer patients of the study were not examined. TCR diversity was significantly higher in younger patients, and higher tumor TCR diversity was associated with shorter overall and disease-free survival. Only about 15 patients were in the cohort, and the authors stated that larger samples and more detailed clinical data are needed. Tumor tissue showed significantly higher TCR diversity (inverse Simpson) than normal lung tissue, at about 410 vs 180 (P = 0.0075, Mann-Whitney U test). In normal lung, the top 100 clones accounted for a significantly larger cumulative share of the repertoire than in tumor tissue. The methods do not name the sequencing platform or mention unique molecular identifiers.

RNA was extracted from bulk unsorted tissue and checked for quality with a NanoDrop ND-1000 and an Agilent 2100. The donors were newly diagnosed lung cancer patients admitted for thoracic surgery in China from August to November 2014 who had not received prior chemotherapy. Patients who had received previous radiotherapy or chemotherapy, or who had another concurrent cancer, were excluded from the study. Pieces of surgical tissue measuring roughly 1-2 cm3 were kept in RNAlater solution and stored at -80 degrees C until use. This clonotype was counted only a few times. Its antigen is unknown. With a much larger clone just one base away, this may be a read error. Via the germline V gene, CDR1 is SGHAT and CDR2 FQNNGV. Spanning cysteine to phenylalanine, the CDR3 consists of 16 amino acids. The CDR3 DNA has 48 bases and is translated from base 1. The protocol used for the library was multiplex PCR. The listed sequencing device is Illumina HiSeq 2500. TCRbeta libraries were built by three rounds of nested PCR using primers (Table S4), following protocols modified from ARM-PCR. PCR products of 200-500 bp were gel-excised and purified with the QIAquick gel extraction kit before sequencing. The original pipeline was this. Reads were cleaned with Trimmomatic, merged with FLASH into complete CDR3 sequences, and assigned to V(D)J germline segments with MiTCR. Clonal diversity was calculated as the inverse Simpson's index using VDJtools. In-frame sequences lacking a premature stop codon were counted as productive reads. The public reads were run again by TCRdb, first through fastp at Q25 and then through MiXCR, and only productive beta chains were kept. Each record represents a unique CDR3 protein, reported with the most common genes and DNA among its rows. TCRdb, rather than the study authors, made the V and J calls. The sample profile shows 100,000 to 150,000 distinct CDR3 sequences; over 65% of them were found once. In total, the top ten clones hold about 13% of the sample.

Sequencing was carried out using lung tumor tissue. The source of this sequence is a man under 40 with non-small cell lung cancer. Here the chain combines TRBV11-2 and TRBJ2-2; 9 nucleotides in the junction match TRBD1. The CDR3 is CTSSLGGTGLAGELFF. The DNA sequence reads TGTACCAGCAGCTTAGGGGGGACAGGGCTGGCCGGGGAGCTGTTTTTT.